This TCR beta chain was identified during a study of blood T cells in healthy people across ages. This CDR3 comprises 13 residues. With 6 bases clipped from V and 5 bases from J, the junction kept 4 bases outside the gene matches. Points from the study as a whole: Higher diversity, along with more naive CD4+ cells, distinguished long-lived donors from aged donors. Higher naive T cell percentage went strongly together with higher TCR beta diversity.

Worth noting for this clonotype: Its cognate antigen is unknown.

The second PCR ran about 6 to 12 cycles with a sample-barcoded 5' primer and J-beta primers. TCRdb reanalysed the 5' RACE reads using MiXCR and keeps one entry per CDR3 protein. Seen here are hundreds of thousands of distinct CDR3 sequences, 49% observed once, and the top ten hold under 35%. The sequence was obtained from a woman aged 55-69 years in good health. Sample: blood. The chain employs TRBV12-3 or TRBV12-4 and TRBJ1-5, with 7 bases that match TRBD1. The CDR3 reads CASSTQGDQPQHF. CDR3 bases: TGTGCCAGCAGCACTCAGGGGGATCAGCCCCAGCATTTT.